Below, 24 T cell receptor beta chains from the same sample are listed, as sequenced in a study of liver allograft versus peripheral blood T cells. Across the whole study: Comparative analysis was performed on T cell receptor repertoires from transplanted livers and from recipients' peripheral blood.

MiXCR was run by TCRdb on the reads, yielding one entry per CDR3 protein. The table lists about 9,200 distinct CDR3 sequences, about 20% of them singletons, with approximately 1.5% in the top ten. The receptors were sampled from a human patient who had a liver transplant. Some T cells may have come from the graft donor.

The gene calls are TRBV28 and TRBJ2-7; 7 bases map to TRBD1. The V gene's germline CDR1 is MDHEN and CDR2 SYDVKM. V shed 7 bases and J 2 bases; nucleotides not matched to a gene: 5. CDR3 length: 13 amino acids. This CDR3 is CASTLQGAYEQYF. CDR3 bases: TGTGCCAGCACTCTCCAGGGGGCCTACGAGCAGTACTTC.

This clonotype is labeled medium-sized. This chain connects TRBV15 to TRBJ2-2, with D possibly TRBD2 on 5 matching bases. The germline V gene encodes CDR1 LNHNV and CDR2 YYDKDF (reference sequence). The CDR3 length is 16 residues. V was clipped by 3 bases and J by 0 bases, with 11 bases between them. In nucleotides, the CDR3 is TGTGCCACCAGCAGGGGTGGTAGCGCGAACACCGGGGAGCTGTTTTTT. This sequence encodes CATSRGGSANTGELFF.

The rearrangement joins TRBV20-1 to TRBJ2-5; the match to TRBD1 covers 9 bases. Germline V CDR1 and CDR2: DFQATT, SNEGSKA (reference sequence). The CDR3 consists of 13 residues. V gave up 6 bases and J gave up 5 bases; unmatched junction bases: 7. The CDR3 loop is CSARGQGWETQYF. CDR3 nucleotides: TGCAGTGCCCGCGGACAGGGGTGGGAGACCCAGTACTTC.

This clonotype is termed medium-sized. The chain employs TRBV19 and TRBJ1-2, with TRBD1 matching over 9 bases. With V trimmed by 4 bases and J by 8 bases, 8 bases remained unmatched. CDR3 length equals 14 residues. Germline V lookup: CDR1 LNHDA, CDR2 SQIVND (reference sequence). CDR3 amino acids: CASSKGDRAYGYTF. The CDR3, as DNA: TGTGCCAGTAGTAAGGGGGACAGGGCATACGGCTACACCTTC.

Relative to its sample, this clonotype is medium-sized. The genes are TRBV29-1 and TRBJ2-7, with 9 bases matching TRBD1. V trimming: 7 bases; J trimming: 3 bases; junction bases outside the gene matches: 4. Germline V gene sequence: CDR1 SQVTM, CDR2 ANQGSEA. The CDR3 totals 12 residues. DNA for the CDR3: TGCAGCGGGCAGGGACAGGGCTACGAGCAGTACTTC. Translating it yields CSGQGQGYEQYF.

This clonotype occurred many times. The chain joins TRBV19 to TRBJ1-5; D unresolved. CDR1 and CDR2 (germline): LNHDA, SQIVND (reference sequence). The CDR3 is 13 amino acids. The CDR3 reads CFGHAQSNQPQHF. In nucleotides, the CDR3 is TGTTTTGGGCACGCACAGAGCAATCAGCCCCAGCATTTT.

In the case of this clonotype: Compared with germline, one end of the junction differs, possibly owing to a read error. The rearrangement uses TRBV18 and TRBJ1-1; the D is unclear. The CDR3 totals 14 residues. The germline V gene encodes CDR1 KGHSH and CDR2 LQKENI. The CDR3 DNA reads as TGTGCCGGCTCACCAAACTCTCTGAACACTGAAGCTTTCTTT. Encoded protein: CAGSPNSLNTEAFF.

This clonotype occurred many times. The chain couples TRBV6-2 or TRBV6-3 to TRBJ2-7, with D tentatively TRBD2 (6 bases). The germline V and J ends were trimmed by 4 bases and 5 bases, with 21 bases remaining between them. CDR3 length equals 16 residues. Per germline, CDR1 MNHEY and CDR2 SVGEGT. The CDR3 region has the DNA TGTGCCAGCAGTTTGCCCGGTTTGCGGGGTTTCCACGAGCAGTACTTC. It translates to CASSLPGLRGFHEQYF.

This clonotype was observed once. This chain joins TRBV12-3 or TRBV12-4 and TRBJ2-3, with 10 nucleotides matching TRBD2. V was clipped by 2 bases and J by 4 bases; unmatched bases: 12. The CDR3 is 18 amino acids. The CDR3 is CASSLRLLAGGLSDTQYF. CDR3 sequence (DNA): TGTGCCAGCAGTTTACGTCTTTTAGCGGGGGGTTTGTCAGATACGCAGTATTTT.

This clonotype counts as medium-sized (0.01 to 0.1%). The chain has TRBV24-1 and TRBJ2-2; D is unclear. V was cut by 6 bases and J by 3 bases, with 4 bases left in between. Germline CDR1 is KGHDR and CDR2 is SFDVKD. This CDR3 comprises 12 residues. The CDR3 sequence is CATSRDTGELFF. In nucleotides, the CDR3 is TGTGCCACCAGTCGGGACACCGGGGAGCTGTTTTTT.

The chain combines TRBV5-1 with TRBJ1-4, with 8 positions matching TRBD1. The V segment lost 3 bases and the J segment 6 bases; nucleotides outside the gene matches: 10. There are 16 residues in the CDR3. The germline CDR1 and CDR2 sequences are SGHRS and YFSETQ. The CDR3 bases are TGCGCCAGCAGCTCTAACAACAGGGGGAGTGATGAAAAACTGTTTTTT. Translation gives CASSSNNRGSDEKLFF.

This sequence joins TRBV12-3 or TRBV12-4 and TRBJ1-1, with no clear D. V was clipped by 7 bases and J by 0 bases, with 12 bases between them. The CDR3 extends over 14 amino acids. CDR3 sequence: CASNLAGLNTEAFF. CDR3 DNA: TGTGCCAGCAACCTTGCCGGCTTGAACACTGAAGCTTTCTTT.

The chain is built from TRBV27 and TRBJ1-3, with TRBD1 as a possible D gene (6 bases). CDR1 and CDR2 from the germline V gene are MNHEY and SMNVEV (reference sequence). V dropped 2 bases and J dropped 4 bases, with 18 bases sitting between them. This CDR3 spans 17 amino acids. The CDR3 DNA follows: TGTGCCAGCAGTTTAGTTTTTCCGGGGGCTGAAGGAAACACCATATATTTT. Amino acids: CASSLVFPGAEGNTIYF.

Relative to its sample, this clonotype is medium-sized. The rearrangement uses TRBV7-9 and TRBJ1-2; D is uncertain. This CDR3 contains 15 residues. CDR1 SEHNR and CDR2 FQNEAQ come from the germline V gene (reference sequence). Trimming stripped 0 bases from V and 3 bases from J, with 11 bases between. The CDR3 loop reads CASSLATANYYGYTF. CDR3 coding DNA: TGTGCCAGCAGCTTAGCGACGGCGAATTACTATGGCTACACCTTC. Drawing the rest from reference TRBV7-9 and TRBJ1-2, the complete variable domain is DTGVSQNPRHKITKRGQNVTFRCDPISEHNRLYWYRQTLGQGPEFLTYFQNEAQLEKSRLLSDRFSAERPKGSFSTLEIQRTEQGDSAMYLCASSLATANYYGYTFGSGTRLTVV.

A remark on this clonotype: Given a much more abundant clone one base away, this may be a read error. CDR3 nucleotides: TGTGCCAGCACTCCCGGGGGCGGCGGCACAGATACGCAGAATTTT. It codes for CASTPGGGGTDTQNF. The rearrangement links TRBV6-2 or TRBV6-3 to TRBJ2-3; tentatively, D is TRBD1 or TRBD2 (6 bases each). This CDR3 has 15 residues. Germline lookup yields CDR1 MNHEY and CDR2 SVGEGT.

This rearrangement joins TRBV28 to TRBJ1-1, with a possible D match to TRBD1 (6 bases). Germline lookup yields CDR1 MDHEN and CDR2 SYDVKM. Trimming left V 4 bases short and J 6 bases short, with 21 bases between. This CDR3 has 16 residues. The CDR3, as DNA: TGTGCCAGCAGTTACGACCGGGACAAAAGCGGAGCTGAAGCTTTCTTT. Protein sequence: CASSYDRDKSGAEAFF.

This clonotype ranks as medium-sized (0.01 to 0.1%). The chain has TRBV19 and TRBJ2-6, with no clear D. The CDR3 length is 15 residues. The V end lost 1 base, the J end lost 2 bases, and 6 bases lay between the germline ends. Germline CDR1 and CDR2: LNHDA and SQIVND (reference sequence). DNA for the CDR3: TGTGCCAGTAGTATAGTGCAAACTGGGGCCAACGTCCTGACTTTC. Protein: CASSIVQTGANVLTF.

The chain joins TRBV7-9 to TRBJ2-1, with 11 nucleotides matching TRBD2. Looked up from germline, CDR1 is SEHNR and CDR2 is FQNEAQ (reference sequence). V dropped 7 bases and J dropped 6; count of bases not matched to a gene: 5. CDR3 length equals 14 residues. CDR3 nucleotide sequence: TGTGCCAGCAACACCGGGACTAGCGGCAATGAGCAGTTCTTC. It specifies CASNTGTSGNEQFF. The full variable domain, rest sourced from reference TRBV7-9 and TRBJ2-1, is DTGVSQNPRHKITKRGQNVTFRCDPISEHNRLYWYRQTLGQGPEFLTYFQNEAQLEKSRLLSDRFSAERPKGSFSTLEIQRTEQGDSAMYLCASNTGTSGNEQFFGPGTRLTVL.

This clonotype has a handful of counts. V gene TRBV7-3 combines with J gene TRBJ2-1; 13 bases align to TRBD2. This CDR3 is built from 17 residues. With V trimmed by 0 bases and J by 9 bases, 8 bases remained unmatched. Germline CDR1 reads SGHTA; CDR2 reads FQGTGA. The CDR3 sequence is CASSLTGTSGEEGEQFF. The CDR3 nucleotides are TGTGCCAGCAGCTTAACAGGGACTAGCGGGGAGGAGGGTGAGCAGTTCTTC.

The J gene is TRBJ1-5, the V gene TRBV20-1, with D perhaps TRBD1 (5 bases). The CDR3 extends over 16 amino acids. Germline V gene sequence: CDR1 DFQATT, CDR2 SNEGSKA (reference sequence). V shed 0 bases and J shed 5 bases, with 17 bases lying between them. In DNA form, the CDR3 reads TGCAGTGCTAGAGACGATTCGACGGGGCGCGATCAGCCCCAGCATTTT. Translated: CSARDDSTGRDQPQHF.

This chain joins TRBV6-6 and TRBJ1-5, with 9 bases that match TRBD1. Germline trimming cut 5 bases from V and 0 bases from J; bases unmatched to any gene: 8. The CDR3 is made up of 17 amino acids. Germline V lookup: CDR1 MNHNY, CDR2 SVGAGI (reference sequence). The CDR3 DNA reads TGTGCCAGCAGTGGCGACAGGGGGGCAGTTAGCAATCAGCCCCAGCATTTT. This translates into CASSGDRGAVSNQPQHF.

Judged by abundance, this clonotype is medium-sized. This chain connects TRBV19 to TRBJ2-4; a possible D gene is TRBD2 (6 bases). Germline loops: CDR1 LNHDA, CDR2 SQIVND (reference sequence). The V end lost 4 bases, the J end lost 7 bases, and 14 bases lay between the germline ends. This CDR3 region has 14 residues. CDR3 nucleotides: TGTGCCAGTAGTAAGACTAGTGGAGGGAACATTCAGTACTTC. Protein: CASSKTSGGNIQYF.

By sample fraction, this clonotype is medium-sized (0.01 to 0.1%). The chain recombines TRBV6-6 with TRBJ2-2; D uncertain. From germline, CDR1 is MNHNY and CDR2 SVGAGI (reference sequence). V dropped 3 bases and J dropped 6 bases, with 8 bases sitting between them. This CDR3 comprises 13 residues. The CDR3 spells CASSYIESGELFF. In DNA form, the CDR3 reads TGTGCCAGCAGTTATATCGAGTCCGGGGAGCTGTTTTTT.

This clonotype was counted ten times or more. The rearrangement joins TRBV28 to TRBJ1-5; TRBD1 agrees at 8 bases. V lost 7 bases, J lost 7 bases, and 9 bases stayed unmatched. The CDR3 length is 14 residues. Looked up from germline, CDR1 is MDHEN and CDR2 is SYDVKM. The CDR3 DNA sequence: TGTGCCAGCACCAATGGACAGGGCAGGCAGCCCCAGCATTTT. Translated: CASTNGQGRQPQHF. Full variable domain (rest looked up from reference TRBV28 and TRBJ1-5): DVKVTQSSRYLVKRTGEKVFLECVQDMDHENMFWYRQDPGLGLRLIYFSYDVKMKEKGDIPEGYSVSREKKERFSLILESASTNQTSMYLCASTNGQGRQPQHFGDGTRLSIL.